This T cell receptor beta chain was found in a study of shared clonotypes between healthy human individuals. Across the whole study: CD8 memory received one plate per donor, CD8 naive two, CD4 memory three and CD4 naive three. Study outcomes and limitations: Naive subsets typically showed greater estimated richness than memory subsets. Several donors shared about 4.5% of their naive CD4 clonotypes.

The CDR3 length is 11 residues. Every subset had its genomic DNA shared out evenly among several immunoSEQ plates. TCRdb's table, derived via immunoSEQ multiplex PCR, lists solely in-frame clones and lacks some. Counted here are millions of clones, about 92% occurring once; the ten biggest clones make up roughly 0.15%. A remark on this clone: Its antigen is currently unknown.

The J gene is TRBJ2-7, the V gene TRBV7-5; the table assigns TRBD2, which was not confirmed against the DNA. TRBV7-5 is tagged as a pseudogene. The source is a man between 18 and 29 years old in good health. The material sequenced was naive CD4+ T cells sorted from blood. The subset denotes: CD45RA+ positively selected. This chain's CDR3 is CARKRAYEQYF. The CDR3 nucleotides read TGTGCCAGAAAGCGGGCTTACGAGCAGTACTTC.